This paragraph covers one TCR beta chain sequence. Its binding antigen is unknown. Base quality data are lacking; no much larger clone is found one base away. Its CDR3 holds 12 amino acids, cysteine through phenylalanine. Only CDR3 DNA remains: 36 bases, in frame from the first base. For CDR1 and CDR2, the germline V gene lists SGHTA and FQGNSA. Trimming removed 4 bases from V and 10 bases from J, leaving 11 bases between the germline ends. Systemically healthy Caucasian individuals from Russia, 35 to 40 in total and aged roughly 6 to 100 years, were included as donors. Each donor gave approximately 10 milliliters of peripheral blood, collected into EDTA-treated Vacutainer tubes. Ficoll-Paque density-gradient centrifugation was used to isolate PBMCs, with at least 7 million obtained per sample. Total RNA was extracted from PBMCs with Trizol reagent, with at least 5 micrograms obtained per sample. The percentages of naive CD45RAhigh/CD27high T cells were determined by flow cytometry on a PBMC aliquot from every donor.

The data were taken from a study of blood T cells in healthy people across ages (dated by TCRdb to between 2015 and 2016). Turning to the overall study: In model experiments, roughly one uniquely barcoded TCR beta cDNA molecule per two T cells was captured by template switching. Using deep sequencing normalized with unique cDNA molecular identifiers, the study measured how TCR beta repertoire diversity changes with age. The donors were divided into four age groups: young (average roughly 15 years), middle-aged (about 40), aged (approximately 64) and long-lived (roughly 82). To avoid experimental bias, donors of different ages were distributed randomly across sequencing lanes. Using the same blood draw, the study looked at two additional independent replicas of 1 million unique cDNA reads for two donors, one aged 18 to 30 and the other aged 80 or older.

Study-level results and caveats: Conclusive comparison of naive and antigen-experienced compartments was prevented by the profiling of bulk unsorted PBMCs. A strong correlation was found between observed TCR beta diversity and the percentage of naive T cells measured by flow cytometry. Compared with the aged group, the long-lived group had more naive CD4+ T cells, fewer expanded clones and increased TCR diversity, a pattern suggesting age selection. The CMV infection status of donors was not known, potentially confounding age-related changes in expanded clonotypes. As age increased, observed TCR beta diversity per million T cells dropped in a roughly linear way, and a significant reduction was already evident by age 40. Total diversity estimates from one million sequenced T cells were considered lower bounds and underestimates.

The library came from 5' RACE. Reads for this sample came from an Illumina HiSeq 2500. A second 7 to 11 cycle PCR used a sample-barcoded 5' primer and a J-beta primer mix. Each TCR beta cDNA molecule received a unique molecular identifier from a template-switch 5' adaptor carrying 12 random nucleotides. Each sample yielded at least 2.5 million CDR3-containing paired-end reads. The Mint cDNA synthesis kit, primed by a TRBC-specific oligonucleotide, was used to synthesize first-strand cDNA from all RNA. Following uracil-DNA glycosylase treatment, all cDNA underwent a first 18-cycle PCR with the universal primers M1SS and BC2_uni_R. In the source study's methods: For normalization, 1 million high-quality reads, each with a distinct molecular identifier, were randomly selected from each sample. Reads with shared molecular identifiers were discarded instead of being binned into consensus sequences. MiTCR, set to a Q25 quality threshold and the strictest error-elimination algorithm, was used for CDR3 identification, clonotype clustering and error correction. A nonparametric unseen species model with Euler transformation was used to estimate a lower bound on total TCR beta diversity. In-frame beta chains were kept once TCRdb had trimmed the public reads at Q25 with fastp and called clones with MiXCR. Records with the same CDR3 protein are collapsed into one entry carrying the most frequent genes and DNA. For this entry, the V and J calls and clone size follow TCRdb and not the study's own pipeline. The sample table lists approximately 800,000 distinct CDR3 sequences, 35% to 50% of them with a count of one. The ten biggest clones cover 15% to 20% of the sample.

The TCR was taken from a man aged 80 or over in good health. The V and J genes are TRBV7-2 and TRBJ2-1, with the D gene not clear enough to name. What was sequenced was blood. Read as DNA, the sequence is TGTGCCAGCAGCTCCTATGGGTCCGAGCAGTTCTTC. This codes for CASSSYGSEQFF. Extended through the reference TRBV7-2 and TRBJ2-1 proteins, this CDR3 yields the full variable domain: GAGVSQSPSNKVTEKGKDVELRCDPISGHTALYWYRQSLGQGLEFLIYFQGNSAPDKSGLPSDRFSAERTGGSVSTLTIQRTQQEDSAVYLCASSSYGSEQFFGPGTRLTVL.